These T cell receptor beta chains were read from a single sample in a study of blood T cell repertoires in COVID-19. Profiling relied on immunoSEQ multiplex PCR, and the TCRdb table lists in-frame clones only, not all of them. Found here are 300,000 to 350,000 clones, just under 90% of them singletons; the top ten hold less than 9.5%. Sequencing was performed on PBMCs or T cells enriched from blood (not recorded which). These receptor sequences come from a woman aged 30 to 39 who had recovered from COVID-19. The CDR3 runs from the conserved cysteine through the conserved F or W. Fields, in order: clone size, V gene, D gene, J gene, CDR3 DNA, CDR3 protein. The D gene is left open where the match is weak. Some rows have no size entry. The others give once, few or many, or a class for an expanded clone.

.	TRBV3-1/TRBV3-2	.	TRBJ2-6	TGTGCCAGCAGCCAAACAGCCTCTGGGGCCAACGTCCTGACTTTC	CASSQTASGANVLTF
.	TRBV7-3	TRBD2	TRBJ2-1	TGTGCCAGCAGCCCGCAAACGGGAGGCAAGCAGTTCTTC	CASSPQTGGKQFF
.	TRBV5-1	.	TRBJ2-7	TGCGCCAGCTGTGTGACAGAACGATACGAGCAGTACTTC	CASCVTERYEQYF
.	TRBV6-5	TRBD1	TRBJ2-1	TGTGCCAGCAGTCCCGGGACAGGGGGAGGTGAGCAGTTCTTC	CASSPGTGGGEQFF
.	TRBV7-2	.	TRBJ1-1	TGTGCCAGCAGACGGGACACCCATGAAGCTTTCTTT	CASRRDTHEAFF
once	TRBV6-6	.	TRBJ2-5	TGTGCCAGCAGTTACTCAGGGGTTTCGGAGACCCAGTACTTC	CASSYSGVSETQYF
.	TRBV9	TRBD1	TRBJ1-2	TGTGCCAGCAGCGTAGGGGACAGGGGCATGACTTCCACCTTC	CASSVGDRGMTSTF
once	TRBV10-2	.	TRBJ2-2	TGCGCCACCGTGAGGGGGAGGGCCGACACCGGGGAGCTGTTTTTT	CATVRGRADTGELFF
once	TRBV15	.	TRBJ1-3	TGTGCCACCAGCTGGAGCTCTGGAAACACCATATATTTT	CATSWSSGNTIYF
.	TRBV29-1	TRBD2	TRBJ2-7	TGCAGCGTTGTAGGGCGGGAGGGCGAGCAGTACTTC	CSVVGREGEQYF
once	TRBV14	.	TRBJ2-7	TGTGCCAGCAGCCGAATTGATAACCTAGGCCCCTACGAGCAGTACTTC	CASSRIDNLGPYEQYF
.	TRBV6-5	.	TRBJ1-4	TGTGCCAGCAGCCAGAACAAGGGGGAAAAACTGTTTTTT	CASSQNKGEKLFF
.	TRBV6-5	.	TRBJ1-1	TGTGCCAGCAGCTCCGTCCTTCGGGGGTACACTGAAGCTTTCTTT	CASSSVLRGYTEAFF
.	TRBV5-1	.	TRBJ1-1	TGCGCCAGCAGCTTGGGGCAGGGTGGAACTGAAGCTTTCTTT	CASSLGQGGTEAFF
.	TRBV7-2	TRBD1	TRBJ1-2	TGTGCCAGCAGCTCCGGGGGACAGAATGGCTACACCTTC	CASSSGGQNGYTF
.	TRBV27	TRBD1	TRBJ2-1	TGTGCCAGCAGTGTCCGGGACAGAAACAATGAGCAGTTCTTC	CASSVRDRNNEQFF
once	TRBV5-6	.	TRBJ1-2	TGTGCCAGCAGCTTGGGTGTGGCGGGGGTCTCTTATGGCTACACCTTC	CASSLGVAGVSYGYTF
.	TRBV11-2	TRBD2	TRBJ2-7	TGTGCCAGCAGCTTGGGGGGAACTAGCGGGAGAGTCGAGCAGTACTTC	CASSLGGTSGRVEQYF
.	TRBV19	TRBD1	TRBJ2-4	TGTGCCAGTCGGGACAGGGGAGCCAAAAACATTCAGTACTTC	CASRDRGAKNIQYF
.	TRBV19	.	TRBJ1-5	TGTGCCAGTGGGGAGGGTGGACTCAATCAGCCCCAGCATTTT	CASGEGGLNQPQHF
.	TRBV5-6	TRBD2	TRBJ2-1	TGTGCCAGCAGTTACGGACTAGCGGACAATGAGCAGTTCTTC	CASSYGLADNEQFF
.	TRBV5-8	TRBD1	TRBJ1-2	TGTGCCAGCAGCCTGACCAGGGGGTTCGACACCTTC	CASSLTRGFDTF
.	TRBV7-2	TRBD2	TRBJ2-7	TGTGCCAGCAGCCTGGGACTAGAAGGCTACGAGCAGTACTTC	CASSLGLEGYEQYF
.	TRBV28	TRBD1	TRBJ1-3	TGTGCCAGCAGTTTAAATCCAGGACAGGCATTTGGAAACACCATATATTTT	CASSLNPGQAFGNTIYF
.	TRBV24-1	TRBD1	TRBJ1-1	TGTGCCACCAGTGACCCTGTACAGGGGGGAGACACTGAAGCTTTCTTT	CATSDPVQGGDTEAFF
.	TRBV12-3/TRBV12-4	.	TRBJ2-7	TGTGCCAGCAGTTTTGGACTCTCCTACGAGCAGTACTTC	CASSFGLSYEQYF
.	TRBV13	TRBD1	TRBJ2-7	TGTGCCAGCAGCCACGGGACAGCGACCTACGAGCAGTACTTC	CASSHGTATYEQYF
.	TRBV19	.	TRBJ1-5	TGTGCCAGTAGTTATTTCTCAGGGGGCAATCAGCCCCAGCATTTT	CASSYFSGGNQPQHF
few	TRBV4-2	.	TRBJ2-1	TGTGCCAGCAGCCAAGTCTCTCTCAGCTCCTACAATGAGCAGTTCTTC	CASSQVSLSSYNEQFF
few	TRBV10-3	.	TRBJ1-1	TGTGCCATCAGTGGAGCCGGTATGAACACTGAAGCTTTCTTT	CAISGAGMNTEAFF
.	TRBV7-9	TRBD1	TRBJ2-1	TGTGCCAGCAGCCTGACAGGGGCGATCAATGAGCAGTTCTTC	CASSLTGAINEQFF
.	TRBV6-5	.	TRBJ2-5	TGTGCCAGCAGCCTCGTACTACAAGAGACCCAGTACTTC	CASSLVLQETQYF
.	TRBV7-2	TRBD1	TRBJ2-7	TGTGCCAGCAGCTTAGAAGGGACAGGGATTTCCTACGAGCAGTACTTC	CASSLEGTGISYEQYF
.	TRBV11-3	TRBD1	TRBJ2-5	TGTGCCAGCAGCTTAGACACCGGGACAGGGGGCGAAGAGACCCAGTACTTC	CASSLDTGTGGEETQYF
once	TRBV30	.	TRBJ2-1	TGTGCCTGGAGCGGGGGTACCCTCGCCAATGAGCAGTTCTTC	CAWSGGTLANEQFF
.	TRBV10-1	.	TRBJ2-6	TGCGCCAGCAGTGCGGGATGGACCTCTGGGGCCAACGTCCTGACTTTC	CASSAGWTSGANVLTF
.	TRBV4-2	.	TRBJ1-2	TGTGCCAGCAGCCAAGCGCACAGTGAAAACTATGGCTACACCTTC	CASSQAHSENYGYTF
.	TRBV2	TRBD2	TRBJ2-2	TGTGCCAGCAGTGTCCTAGCGGGGCACACCGGGGAGCTGTTTTTT	CASSVLAGHTGELFF
.	TRBV18	.	TRBJ2-7	TGTGCCAGCTCACCACCGGCGGCAGGGGAAGGCGAGCAGTACTTC	CASSPPAAGEGEQYF
.	TRBV18	.	TRBJ2-5	TGTGCCAGCTCTCAACAGGAGCCCCAGTACTTC	CASSQQEPQYF
few	TRBV28	.	TRBJ1-1	TGTGCCAGCACGGCAGGGGCTGAAGCTTTCTTT	CASTAGAEAFF
.	TRBV5-4	.	TRBJ2-3	TGTGCCAGCAGCATGGGATGGGCCTCTGGCACAGATACGCAGTATTTT	CASSMGWASGTDTQYF
.	TRBV19	TRBD1	TRBJ2-7	TGTGCCAGTAGTATATTACAGGGGGCCCAATACGAGCAGTACTTC	CASSILQGAQYEQYF
few	TRBV4-2	.	TRBJ2-5	TGTGCCAGCAGCCCCACCGGCCCAGGGGAGACCCAGTACTTC	CASSPTGPGETQYF
.	TRBV10-3	TRBD1	TRBJ1-1	TGTGCCATCAGTCCAAGACAGGGTAGGGACACTGAAGCTTTCTTT	CAISPRQGRDTEAFF
.	TRBV12-3/TRBV12-4	.	TRBJ2-5	TGTGCCAGCAGTTTAGTCAGCGGAGAGACCCAGTACTTC	CASSLVSGETQYF
.	TRBV2	TRBD2	TRBJ2-2	TGTGCCAGCAGTGAACTTGCCGCGTCTAGCGGATTCACCGGGGAGCTGTTTTTT	CASSELAASSGFTGELFF
.	TRBV15	TRBD2	TRBJ2-1	TGTGCCACCAGCAGGGTAGCGGGAGGGACATACGGGGATGAGCAGTTCTTC	CATSRVAGGTYGDEQFF
.	TRBV7-8	.	TRBJ1-5	TGTGCCAGCAGCTGGGCAGGGTCGGGCAATCAGCCCCAGCATTTT	CASSWAGSGNQPQHF
.	TRBV4-1	.	TRBJ2-7	TGCGCCAGCAGCCAAGATCCACAGGAGTCCTACGAGCAGTACTTC	CASSQDPQESYEQYF
.	TRBV2	TRBD1	TRBJ1-6	TGTGCCAGCAGTGAATTTTCTGGGGCCGGACAGGGAGATTTTTCACCCCTCCACTTT	CASSEFSGAGQGDFSPLHF
.	TRBV2	TRBD1	TRBJ1-6	TGTGCCAGCAGTGAATTTTCCGAGACAGGGTATCGAAATTCACCCCTCCACTTT	CASSEFSETGYRNSPLHF
once	TRBV19	.	TRBJ1-2	TGTGCCAGTAGTATAGGGGACAATGGCTACACCTTC	CASSIGDNGYTF
.	TRBV28	TRBD1	TRBJ2-7	TGTGCCAGCAGCCTACCGGGACAGGGTCACGACGAGCAGTACTTC	CASSLPGQGHDEQYF
once	TRBV5-8	TRBD1	TRBJ1-2	TGTGCCAGCAGCCCTGGACAGGCTAACTATGGCTACACCTTC	CASSPGQANYGYTF
.	TRBV15	.	TRBJ1-4	TGTGCCACCAGCAGATGGGGGGGGACTAATGAAAAACTGTTTTTT	CATSRWGGTNEKLFF
.	TRBV6-1	TRBD2	TRBJ2-1	TGTGCCAGCACTGAGACTAGCGGGAGCTCCTACAATGAGCAGTTCTTC	CASTETSGSSYNEQFF
.	TRBV30	.	TRBJ1-2	TGTGCCTGGAGGACAGCAGCTAACTATGGCTACACCTTC	CAWRTAANYGYTF
.	TRBV7-2	.	TRBJ1-1	TGTGCCAGCAGCTTAACAACAGCGAACACTGAAGCTTTCTTT	CASSLTTANTEAFF
once	TRBV4-1	TRBD1	TRBJ1-4	TGCGCCAGCAGCCAACTCTCGGGACAGGGGGCAGAGTACGAAAAACTGTTTTTT	CASSQLSGQGAEYEKLFF